Listed here are 3 T cell receptor beta chains from one sample, sequenced in a study of blood T cell repertoires in COVID-19. Some clones are missing from TCRdb's copy, which holds only in-frame ones; the method was immunoSEQ multiplex PCR. This table has hundreds of thousands of clones, around nine tenths appearing once. The sequenced sample consisted of PBMCs or T cells enriched from blood (not recorded which). The receptors come from a man aged 60 to 75 who had recovered from COVID-19.

The chain links TRBV4-3 to TRBJ1-5; D is unclear. With 0 bases removed from V and 5 bases from J, the gap between germline ends came to 8 bases. The germline V gene encodes CDR1 LGHNA and CDR2 YSLEER. The CDR3 has 14 residues. The CDR3 loop reads CASSQDLEYQPQHF. The CDR3 DNA sequence: TGCGCCAGCAGCCAAGATCTGGAGTATCAGCCCCAGCATTTT.

The V and J genes are TRBV2 and TRBJ1-6, with D possibly TRBD1 on 6 matching bases. CDR3 size: 15 residues. Germline assignment: CDR1 SNHLY and CDR2 FYNNEI. Trimming cost V 10 bases and J 3 bases, with 16 bases left between them. The CDR3 protein is CATRAGANYNSPLHF. In nucleotides, the CDR3 is TGTGCCACCCGGGCAGGGGCAAACTATAATTCACCCCTCCACTTT.

The chain combines TRBV5-6 with TRBJ1-1, with D possibly TRBD1 on 5 matching bases. V shed 1 base and J shed 10 bases, with 11 bases lying between them. The CDR3 runs 12 residues. Germline CDR1 and CDR2: SGHDT and YYEEEE. CDR3 loop: CASSLYDGGAFF. The CDR3 DNA follows: TGTGCCAGCAGCTTGTATGACGGGGGAGCTTTCTTT.